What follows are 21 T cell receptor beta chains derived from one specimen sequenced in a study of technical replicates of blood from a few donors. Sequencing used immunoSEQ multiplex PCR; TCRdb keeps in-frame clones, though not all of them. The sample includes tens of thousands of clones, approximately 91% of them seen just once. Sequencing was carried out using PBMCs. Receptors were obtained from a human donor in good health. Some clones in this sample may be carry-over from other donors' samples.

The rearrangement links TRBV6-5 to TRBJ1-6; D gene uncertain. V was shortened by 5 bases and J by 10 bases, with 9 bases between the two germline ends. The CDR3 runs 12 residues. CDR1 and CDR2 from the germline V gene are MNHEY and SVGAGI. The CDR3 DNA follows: TGTGCCAGCAGTACGACAAGATCACCCCTCCACTTT. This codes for CASSTTRSPLHF.

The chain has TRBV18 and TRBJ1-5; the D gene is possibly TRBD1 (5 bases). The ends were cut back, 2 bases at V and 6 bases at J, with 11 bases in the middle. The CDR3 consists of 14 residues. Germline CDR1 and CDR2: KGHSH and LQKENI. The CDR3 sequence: CASSPGDGGQPQHF. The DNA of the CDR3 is TGTGCCAGCTCACCAGGGGACGGGGGTCAGCCCCAGCATTTT.

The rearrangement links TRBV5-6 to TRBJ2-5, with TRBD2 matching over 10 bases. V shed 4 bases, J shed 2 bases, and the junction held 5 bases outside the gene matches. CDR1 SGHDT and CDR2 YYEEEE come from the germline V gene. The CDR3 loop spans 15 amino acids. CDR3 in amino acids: CASSTTSGLQETQYF. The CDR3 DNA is TGTGCCAGCAGCACGACTAGCGGGCTACAAGAGACCCAGTACTTC.

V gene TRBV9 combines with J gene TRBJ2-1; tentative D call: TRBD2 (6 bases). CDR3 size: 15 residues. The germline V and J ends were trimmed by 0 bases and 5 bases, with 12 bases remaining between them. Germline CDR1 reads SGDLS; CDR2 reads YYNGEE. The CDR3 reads CASSVGPTRDNEQFF. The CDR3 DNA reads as TGTGCCAGCAGCGTAGGCCCGACTAGGGACAATGAGCAGTTCTTC. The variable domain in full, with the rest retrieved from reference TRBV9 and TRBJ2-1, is DSGVTQTPKHLITATGQRVTLRCSPRSGDLSVYWYQQSLDQGLQFLIQYYNGEERAKGNILERFSAQQFPDLHSELNLSSLELGDSALYFCASSVGPTRDNEQFFGPGTRLTVL.

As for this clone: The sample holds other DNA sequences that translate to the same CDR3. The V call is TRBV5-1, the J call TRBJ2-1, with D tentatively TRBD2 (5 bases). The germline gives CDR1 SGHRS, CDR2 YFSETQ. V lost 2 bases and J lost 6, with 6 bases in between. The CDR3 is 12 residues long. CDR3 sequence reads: CASSLEGNEQFF. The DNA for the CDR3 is TGCGCCAGCAGCTTAGAGGGCAATGAGCAGTTCTTC. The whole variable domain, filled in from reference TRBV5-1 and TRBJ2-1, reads KAGVTQTPRYLIKTRGQQVTLSCSPISGHRSVSWYQQTPGQGLQFLFEYFSETQRNKGNFPGRFSGRQFSNSRSEMNVSTLELGDSALYLCASSLEGNEQFFGPGTRLTVL.

CDR3 sequence reads: CASSITDTQYF. The CDR3 region has the DNA TGTGCCAGCAGTATCACAGATACGCAGTATTTT. The rearrangement joins TRBV7-4 to TRBJ2-3; D unclear. CDR3 size: 11 residues. CDR1 and CDR2 from the germline V gene are SGHVT and SQSDAQ. Between the trimmed V and J ends, which lost 6 bases and 2 bases, there was a span of 3 bases.

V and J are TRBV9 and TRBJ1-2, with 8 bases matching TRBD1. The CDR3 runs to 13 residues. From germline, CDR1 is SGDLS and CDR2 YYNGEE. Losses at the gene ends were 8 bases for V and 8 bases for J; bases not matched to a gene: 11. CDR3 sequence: CASNSGGAGGYTF. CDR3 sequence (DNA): TGTGCCAGTAACTCAGGGGGCGCGGGCGGCTACACCTTC.

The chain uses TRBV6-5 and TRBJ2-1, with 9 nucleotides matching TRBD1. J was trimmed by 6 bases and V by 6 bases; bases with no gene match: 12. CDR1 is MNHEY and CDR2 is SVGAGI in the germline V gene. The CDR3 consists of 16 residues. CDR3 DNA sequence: TGTGCCAGCAGATACGGCCGGGACAGGGTGGGCAATGAGCAGTTCTTC. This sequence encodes CASRYGRDRVGNEQFF.

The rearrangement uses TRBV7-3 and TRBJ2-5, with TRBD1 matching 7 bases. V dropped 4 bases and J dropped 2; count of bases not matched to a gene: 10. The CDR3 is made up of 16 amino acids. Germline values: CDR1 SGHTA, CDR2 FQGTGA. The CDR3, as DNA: TGTGCCAGCAGCTCAAGGGGGCCCTCGGAACAAGAGACCCAGTACTTC. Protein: CASSSRGPSEQETQYF.

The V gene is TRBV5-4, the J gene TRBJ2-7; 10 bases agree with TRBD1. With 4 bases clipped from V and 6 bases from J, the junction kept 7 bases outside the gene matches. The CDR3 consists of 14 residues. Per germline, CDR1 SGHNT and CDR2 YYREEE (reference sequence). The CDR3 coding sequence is TGTGCCAGCAGCGGCCGGGACAGGGGTGGCGAGCAGTACTTC. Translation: CASSGRDRGGEQYF.

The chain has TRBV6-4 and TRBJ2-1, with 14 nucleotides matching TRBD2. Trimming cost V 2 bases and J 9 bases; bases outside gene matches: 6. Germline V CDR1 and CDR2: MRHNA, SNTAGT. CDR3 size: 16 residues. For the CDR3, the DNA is TGTGCCAGCAGTGACAAGACTAGCGGGGGGGCGGCTGAGCAGTTCTTC. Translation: CASSDKTSGGAAEQFF.

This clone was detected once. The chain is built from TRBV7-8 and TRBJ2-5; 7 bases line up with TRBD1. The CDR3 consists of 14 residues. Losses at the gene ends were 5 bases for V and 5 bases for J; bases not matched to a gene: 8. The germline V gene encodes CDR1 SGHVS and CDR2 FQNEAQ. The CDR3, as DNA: TGTGCCAGCAGCGAAACAGGGGATAGGGAGACCCAGTACTTC. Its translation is CASSETGDRETQYF.

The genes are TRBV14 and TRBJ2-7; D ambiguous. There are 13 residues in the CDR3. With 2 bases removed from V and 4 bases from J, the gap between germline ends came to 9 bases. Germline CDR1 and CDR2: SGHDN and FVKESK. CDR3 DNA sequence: TGTGCCAGCAGCCAATGGGCAAGGTACGAGCAGTACTTC. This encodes CASSQWARYEQYF.

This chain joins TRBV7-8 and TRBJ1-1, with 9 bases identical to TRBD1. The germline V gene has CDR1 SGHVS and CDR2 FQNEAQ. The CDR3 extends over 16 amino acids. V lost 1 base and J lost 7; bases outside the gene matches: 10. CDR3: CASSLDPHRGRNEAFF. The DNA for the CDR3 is TGTGCCAGCAGCTTAGACCCCCACAGGGGGCGCAATGAAGCTTTCTTT.

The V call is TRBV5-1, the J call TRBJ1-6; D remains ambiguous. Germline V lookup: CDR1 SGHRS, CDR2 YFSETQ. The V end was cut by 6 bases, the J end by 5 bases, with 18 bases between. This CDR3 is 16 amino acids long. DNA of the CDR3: TGCGCCAGCACTCCAACCCCCACAGCAAATAATTCACCCCTCCACTTT. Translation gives CASTPTPTANNSPLHF.

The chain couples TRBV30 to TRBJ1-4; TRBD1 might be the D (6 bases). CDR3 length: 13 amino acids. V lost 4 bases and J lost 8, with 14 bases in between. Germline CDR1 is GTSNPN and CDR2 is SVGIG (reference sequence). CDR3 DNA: TGTGCCTGGATCCCGGGGGGCAAAGAAAAACTGTTTTTT. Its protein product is CAWIPGGKEKLFF.

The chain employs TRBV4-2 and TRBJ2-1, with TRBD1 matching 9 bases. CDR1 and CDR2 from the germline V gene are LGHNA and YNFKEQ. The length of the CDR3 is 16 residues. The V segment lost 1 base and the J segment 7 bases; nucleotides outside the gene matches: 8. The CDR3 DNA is TGTGCCAGCAGCCAAGGGGACAGGGCCCTTACAAATGAGCAGTTCTTC. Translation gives CASSQGDRALTNEQFF.

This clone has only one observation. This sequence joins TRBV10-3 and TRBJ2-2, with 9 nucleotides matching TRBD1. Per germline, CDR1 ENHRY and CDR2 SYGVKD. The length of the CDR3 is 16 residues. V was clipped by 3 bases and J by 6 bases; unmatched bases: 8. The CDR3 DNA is TGTGCCATCAGTGACGAGGCACAGGGGGCTCCCGGGGAGCTGTTTTTT. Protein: CAISDEAQGAPGELFF.

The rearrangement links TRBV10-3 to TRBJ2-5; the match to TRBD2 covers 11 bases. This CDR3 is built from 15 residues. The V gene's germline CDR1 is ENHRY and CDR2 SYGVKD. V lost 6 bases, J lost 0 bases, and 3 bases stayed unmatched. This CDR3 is CAIRTSGINQETQYF. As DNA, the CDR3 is TGTGCCATCAGGACTAGCGGGATTAACCAAGAGACCCAGTACTTC.

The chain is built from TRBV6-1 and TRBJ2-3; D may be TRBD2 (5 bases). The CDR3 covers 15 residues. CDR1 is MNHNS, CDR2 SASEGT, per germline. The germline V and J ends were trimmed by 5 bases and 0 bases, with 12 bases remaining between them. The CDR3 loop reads CASSPRRGSTDTQYF. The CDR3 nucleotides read TGTGCCAGCAGTCCAAGACGGGGTAGCACAGATACGCAGTATTTT.

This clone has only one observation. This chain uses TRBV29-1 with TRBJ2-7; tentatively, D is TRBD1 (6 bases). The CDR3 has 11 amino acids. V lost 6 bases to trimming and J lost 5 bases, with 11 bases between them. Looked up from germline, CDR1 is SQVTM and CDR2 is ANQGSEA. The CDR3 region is CSVQGTDEQYF. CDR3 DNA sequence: TGCAGCGTACAGGGTACCGACGAGCAGTACTTC.